This T cell receptor (beta chain) is from a study of long-term antiretroviral therapy in people with HIV. In the case of this clone: As yet, its antigen is unknown.

With survey level as its setting, the immunoSEQ assay was v3.0. Generated by immunoSEQ multiplex PCR, the TCRdb table keeps only in-frame clones and is missing some. Here the sample spans just under 30,000 clones, about 88% being singletons. Study-wide results and caveats: Clonal populations expanded prior to ART predominated within the repertoire at all time points.

Per germline, CDR1 SGHTA and CDR2 FQGTGA. Trimming removed 4 bases from V and 5 bases from J; junction bases left unmatched: 7. The CDR3 runs to 15 residues. The chain is built from TRBV7-3 and TRBJ2-1, with TRBD1 matching 8 bases. The clonotype originates from a man aged 45-65 years with HIV. The sample consisted of unsorted PBMCs, taken around 5 years before starting antiretroviral therapy. CDR3 sequence: CASSSRTGTDNEQFF. The CDR3 DNA reads TGTGCCAGCAGCTCCCGGACAGGGACTGACAATGAGCAGTTCTTC.